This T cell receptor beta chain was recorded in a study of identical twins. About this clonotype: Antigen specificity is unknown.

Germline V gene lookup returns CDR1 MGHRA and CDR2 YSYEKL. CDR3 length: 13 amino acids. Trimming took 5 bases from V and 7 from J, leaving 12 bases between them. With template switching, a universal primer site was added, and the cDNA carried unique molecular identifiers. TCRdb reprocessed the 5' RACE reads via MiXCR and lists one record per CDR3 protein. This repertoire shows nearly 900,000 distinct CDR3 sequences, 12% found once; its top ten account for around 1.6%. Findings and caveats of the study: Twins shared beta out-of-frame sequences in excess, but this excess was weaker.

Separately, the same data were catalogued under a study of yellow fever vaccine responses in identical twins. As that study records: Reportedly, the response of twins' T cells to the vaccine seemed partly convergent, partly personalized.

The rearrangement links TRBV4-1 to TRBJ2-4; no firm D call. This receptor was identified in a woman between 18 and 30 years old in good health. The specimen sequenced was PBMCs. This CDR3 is CASSAGVDNIQYF. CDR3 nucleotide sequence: TGCGCCAGCAGCGCCGGCGTCGATAACATTCAGTACTTC.